This T cell receptor beta chain was profiled in a study of a mutant IDH1 vaccine in newly diagnosed glioma (dated by TCRdb to about 2021). Regarding the research as a whole: Vaccination was initiated 4-6 weeks after radiotherapy alone, or concurrently with temozolomide cycles in the chemotherapy-containing groups. Of the approximately 32 treated patients, approximately 62% were male and approximately 40% were female, and the mean age was approximately 40 years. Before enrollment, most patients had been given radiochemotherapy with temozolomide as standard therapy, while the rest had received either radiotherapy alone or temozolomide alone. The week-35 safety follow-up took place at visit V12, and the week-47 end of study took place at visit V13. Peripheral blood was collected at six visits: V03 (baseline), V05, V07, V10, V12 and V13. For exploratory analyses, longitudinal TCRB deep sequencing was carried out in about 25 treated patients wherever samples were available.

V is shortened by 2 bases, J by 4 bases, and the region joining them spans 12 bases. In the germline V gene (reference sequence), CDR1 corresponds to MNHEY and CDR2 to SMNVEV. Taken from cysteine to phenylalanine, the CDR3 has 16 residues. Here the CDR3 DNA is all that survives: 48 bases in frame from base 1. The time point tag for this specimen amounts to: week 35, safety follow-up. Each vaccine dose, consisting of 300 ug of a 20-mer mutant IDH1 peptide in Montanide, was administered subcutaneously with topical imiquimod. Across visits V03 through V10, patients got a total of eight vaccinations, given in weeks 1, 3, 5, 7, 11, 15, 19 and 23. The donors had newly diagnosed IDH1-mutant astrocytomas of WHO grade 3 or 4 that showed loss of nuclear ATRX. The samples were drawn from NOA16, a multicentre, single-arm, open-label phase I trial in Germany that tested a mutant IDH1 peptide vaccine in humans for the first time. The DNeasy Blood and Tissue Kit was used to extract genomic DNA from EDTA blood for TCRB sequencing.

What the authors observed across the whole study: Availability determined which PBMC samples were chosen for TCRB deep sequencing. The authors stated that sample limitations prevented analyses of patient blood samples from being reproduced. Pseudoprogression seemed to be unrelated to changes in the top peripheral T cell clonotypes found by TCRB sequencing. Immune responses induced by the vaccine were seen in approximately 92% of patients across multiple MHC alleles.

Receptor amplification or capture employed the immunoSEQ multiplex PCR assay. The hsTCRB Kit was used according to the manufacturer's protocol to amplify rearranged TCR beta chain sequences. An Illumina MiSeq was used to sequence the TCRB libraries. The authors' pipeline ran thus. The proprietary platform of the kit vendor was used for demultiplexing, trimming and gene mapping. TCRdb retrieved this table from immuneACCESS and kept in-frame rearrangements only. Not all clones are present; in checked studies, unresolved V genes account for under half, and no reason is known for the remainder. V and J calls and clone size come straight from that table; D and trimming were deduced from the DNA. This sample comprises about 32,000 clones, just under 80% of them detected only once. Under 4% of the sample belongs to the ten largest clones. For this clone: It has no known antigen specificity. The sample holds no much larger clone one base away, and base qualities are not on file.

The sample in question was PBMCs, obtained from a glioma patient whose treatment included an IDH1 peptide vaccine. The sequence was obtained from a man aged 35-49 years with glioma. Some clones in this sample may be carry-over from other donors' samples. The receptor chain draws on TRBV27 and TRBJ2-6; TRBD2 is possibly the D segment (6 matching bases). The CDR3: CASSLHRAGGANVLTF. DNA sequence: TGTGCCAGCAGTTTACATCGGGCGGGGGGGGCCAACGTCCTGACTTTC.